The rows below give T cell receptor beta chains drawn from one sample of a study of blood T cell repertoires in COVID-19. Data came from immunoSEQ multiplex PCR; TCRdb stores just in-frame clones and leaves some out. The sample contains about 190,000 clones, about 83% of which appear only once. The specimen sequenced was peripheral blood. Receptor source: a woman aged 65 to 85 with active or convalescent COVID-19. Each CDR3 is given with its conserved first and last residue. D genes are given only for firm matches. Clone size, where shown, is once, few, many, or a class for clones that have expanded.

V gene,D gene,J gene,clone size,CDR3 DNA,CDR3 protein
TRBV9,TRBD2,TRBJ2-1,-,TGTGCCAGCAGCGTATTAAGTACTAGCGGGAGTCTCAATGAGCAGTTCTTC,CASSVLSTSGSLNEQFF
TRBV6-1,TRBD1,TRBJ1-5,-,TGTGCCAGCAGTGAAGCGAGGGACAGGGCCCCCTGGGCCCAGCATTTT,CASSEARDRAPWAQHF
TRBV6-6,TRBD2,TRBJ2-3,-,TGTGCCAGCAGGCTCACTAGCGGGAGCGCAGATACGCAGTATTTT,CASRLTSGSADTQYF
TRBV3-1/TRBV3-2,TRBD1,TRBJ1-2,-,TGTGCCAGCAGCTCCTGGACAGGCAATAGGTATGGCTACACCTTC,CASSSWTGNRYGYTF
TRBV6-1,TRBD1,TRBJ2-1,-,TGTGCCAGCAGTGACAGGACAGGGGGCCCCCTCTACAATGAGCAGTTCTTC,CASSDRTGGPLYNEQFF
TRBV3-1/TRBV3-2,-,TRBJ2-7,-,TGTGCCAGCAGCCAAGATCGAATCTCGGGTTACGAGCAGTACTTC,CASSQDRISGYEQYF
TRBV6-6,-,TRBJ1-5,-,TGTGCCAGCAGTCAGGCGGTCAGCAATCAGCCCCAGCATTTT,CASSQAVSNQPQHF
TRBV4-1,TRBD2,TRBJ2-5,-,TGCGCCAGCAGCCTCATCGCACTAGCGGGAGGTCCCGGCGAGACCCAGTACTTC,CASSLIALAGGPGETQYF
TRBV13,TRBD2,TRBJ2-2,once,TGTGCCAGCAGCTTAAGTCTACTAGCGGGAGCGCCCGGGGAGCTGTTTTTT,CASSLSLLAGAPGELFF
TRBV9,TRBD1,TRBJ1-3,-,TGTGCCAGCAGCGTTTCCGCAGGGGGCATAGGTGGAAACACCATATATTTT,CASSVSAGGIGGNTIYF
TRBV2,TRBD1,TRBJ1-2,-,TGTGCCAGCAGTTCGGACAGGGGCGGCTACACCTTC,CASSSDRGGYTF
TRBV10-2,TRBD1,TRBJ1-2,-,TGCGCCAGCATCACAAACCCCCGGGAGGGACAGGGAAGCGGCTACACCTTC,CASITNPREGQGSGYTF
TRBV28,-,TRBJ1-1,once,TGTGCCAGCAGTTTCCCGGCGCGACAGGCTGAAGCTTTCTTT,CASSFPARQAEAFF
TRBV30,-,TRBJ1-4,-,TGTGCCTGGAGTGTACGTCGACAGGCAACTAATGAAAAACTGTTTTTT,CAWSVRRQATNEKLFF
TRBV27,TRBD2,TRBJ2-1,-,TGTGCCAGCAGTAGCGGGGCCCCCTTGGATGAGCAGTTCTTC,CASSSGAPLDEQFF
TRBV5-4,-,TRBJ1-2,-,TGTGCCAGCAGCCCCTTCGCAGGGCCTAACTATGGCTACACCTTC,CASSPFAGPNYGYTF
TRBV4-1,TRBD2,TRBJ2-7,-,TGCGCCAGCAGCCAAGAGTGGGCGGGAGAGTCCTACGAGCAGTACTTC,CASSQEWAGESYEQYF
TRBV18,-,TRBJ2-1,-,TGTGCCAGCTCACCCCTACCCTACAATGAGCAGTTCTTC,CASSPLPYNEQFF
TRBV30,TRBD2,TRBJ2-1,-,TGTGCCTGGATCCGTAGCGGGAGTTCCTCGGGTGAGCAGTTCTTC,CAWIRSGSSSGEQFF
TRBV9,TRBD1,TRBJ2-2,-,TGTGCCAGCAGCGTTAGGGGACAGGGGGAAAATACCGGGGAGCTGTTTTTT,CASSVRGQGENTGELFF
TRBV6-1,-,TRBJ1-2,-,TGTGCCAGCAGTGAAACATTTGGCTACACCTTC,CASSETFGYTF
TRBV6-2/TRBV6-3,-,TRBJ2-7,-,TGTGCCAGCAGTTACTCTCGAGGGTTGGGGGAGCAGTACTTC,CASSYSRGLGEQYF
TRBV15,TRBD1,TRBJ2-3,-,TGTGCCACCAGCAGTTACTCCCGCCAGCAGGGGGCTCGTGATACGCAGTATTTT,CATSSYSRQQGARDTQYF
TRBV2,TRBD2,TRBJ2-1,-,TGTGCCAGCAGTGCAACTAGCGGGAGCTCCTACAATGAGCAGTTCTTC,CASSATSGSSYNEQFF
TRBV5-6,-,TRBJ1-4,-,TGTGCCAGCAGCCTAACAGGGTTGAGAGATAATGAAAAACTGTTTTTT,CASSLTGLRDNEKLFF
TRBV15,-,TRBJ1-1,once,TGTGCCACGCTCTCGGCGGGGCGACACCCACCGAACACTGAAGCTTTCTTT,CATLSAGRHPPNTEAFF
TRBV15,-,TRBJ2-3,-,TGTGCCACCAGCAGAGAAATATTCCGGGGAGCAGATACGCAGTATTTT,CATSREIFRGADTQYF
TRBV5-1,-,TRBJ2-3,few,TGCGCCAGCAGCTTGGCGACTAGAACTAGCACAGATACGCAGTATTTT,CASSLATRTSTDTQYF
TRBV29-1,-,TRBJ2-4,-,TGCAGCGTTGAACACACGAACATTCAGTACTTC,CSVEHTNIQYF
TRBV19,-,TRBJ2-7,once,TGTGCCAGTAGTATAGGTTGGGGCGCCTACGAGCAGTACTTC,CASSIGWGAYEQYF
TRBV5-6,TRBD2,TRBJ2-2,few,TGTGCCAGCGGGACTAGCAGGGTCCCGAACACCGGGGAGCTGTTTTTT,CASGTSRVPNTGELFF
TRBV11-3,TRBD1,TRBJ1-1,-,TGTGCCAGCAGCTCATCGACAGGGACAACTGAAGCTTTCTTT,CASSSSTGTTEAFF
TRBV27,TRBD1,TRBJ1-2,-,TGTGCCAGCGGAGCCCCGCCGGGACAGGGAGGCTACACCTTC,CASGAPPGQGGYTF
TRBV5-6,-,TRBJ2-7,-,TGTGCCAGCAGCTCATACAGCTACGAGCAGTACTTC,CASSSYSYEQYF
TRBV7-9,-,TRBJ2-3,-,TGTGCCAGCAGCTTAGTCAGAGGAGCCACAGATACGCAGTATTTT,CASSLVRGATDTQYF
TRBV14,TRBD2,TRBJ2-1,-,TGTGCCAGCAGCCAAGAAGGGTTTTGGAGCGGGAGGGGCAATGAGCAGTTCTTC,CASSQEGFWSGRGNEQFF
TRBV2,-,TRBJ2-1,-,TGTGCCAGCAGTGATTCCCAAGGGGTTATTGAGCAGTTCTTC,CASSDSQGVIEQFF
TRBV5-1,-,TRBJ1-1,-,TGCGCCAGCAGCTTGGAGGGAGGTAGGAACACTGAAGCTTTCTTT,CASSLEGGRNTEAFF
TRBV3-1/TRBV3-2,TRBD2,TRBJ2-3,-,TGTGCCAGCAGCCAAGGACTAGCGGAGAGCACAGATACGCAGTATTTT,CASSQGLAESTDTQYF
TRBV5-1,TRBD1,TRBJ1-3,-,TGCGCCAGCAGCACCGGACAGGGTATCTCTGGAAACACCATATATTTT,CASSTGQGISGNTIYF
TRBV6-5,-,TRBJ1-1,-,TGTGCCAGCCGATTACTACCAACTTCGGAGACTGAAGCTTTCTTT,CASRLLPTSETEAFF
TRBV28,TRBD1,TRBJ1-6,-,TGTGCCAGCAGTTTAGGACAGGTTCATTCACCCCTCCACTTT,CASSLGQVHSPLHF
TRBV5-1,-,TRBJ1-1,-,TGCGCCAGCAGCTTTGACTCGGGAGGGACTGAAGCTTTCTTT,CASSFDSGGTEAFF
TRBV12-3/TRBV12-4,-,TRBJ1-1,-,TGTGCCAGCAGAACAGACAGGAACACTGAAGCTTTCTTT,CASRTDRNTEAFF
TRBV9,TRBD2,TRBJ2-2,-,TGTGCCAGCACCTTGGGACTAGAGGTGGCCGGGGAGCTGTTTTTT,CASTLGLEVAGELFF
TRBV6-5,-,TRBJ2-5,-,TGTGCCAGCAGTTGGGGGGACAGTCAAGAGACCCAGTACTTC,CASSWGDSQETQYF
TRBV5-1,TRBD2,TRBJ2-7,-,TGCGCCAGCAGCTTGGGCGGGGGATGGACTAGCGGGAGACTCTCCTACGAGCAGTACTTC,CASSLGGGWTSGRLSYEQYF
TRBV18,TRBD1,TRBJ1-1,-,TGTGCCAGCTCACCACTAGCAACAGGGGGCTCTATGGACACTGAAGCTTTCTTT,CASSPLATGGSMDTEAFF
TRBV27,TRBD2,TRBJ2-5,once,TGTGCCAGCAGTTCCGGGACTAGCGGGAGGGCCGGGGAGACCCAGTACTTC,CASSSGTSGRAGETQYF
TRBV6-5,-,TRBJ1-4,-,TGTGCCAGCAGTTACCAGGGGTGGACTAATGAAAAACTGTTTTTT,CASSYQGWTNEKLFF
TRBV28,TRBD2,TRBJ2-7,-,TGTGCCAGCAGTCCGATTCGGGTAGCGGGAGGCTCCTACGAGCAGTACTTC,CASSPIRVAGGSYEQYF
TRBV5-6,-,TRBJ2-5,-,TGTGCCAGCAGCACGACACAGGGGCGGGGAGAGACCCAGTACTTC,CASSTTQGRGETQYF
TRBV5-1,-,TRBJ1-1,-,TGCGCCAGCAGCTTGGGGCCAGGGGCTACGAACACTGAAGCTTTCTTT,CASSLGPGATNTEAFF
TRBV6-6,TRBD1,TRBJ2-2,-,TGTGCCAGCAGTTGGACAGGCACCGGGGAGCTGTTTTTT,CASSWTGTGELFF
TRBV7-9,-,TRBJ1-6,-,TGTGCCAGCAGCTTACGGTCGGAGGGCCCGTATTCACCCCTCCACTTT,CASSLRSEGPYSPLHF
TRBV10-3,-,TRBJ1-5,few,TGTGCCATCAGTGAGTCCGGCAATCAGCCCCAGCATTTT,CAISESGNQPQHF
TRBV10-3,TRBD2,TRBJ2-7,-,TGTGCCATCAGTGAACCCCAGACTAGCGACTCCTACGAGCAGTACTTC,CAISEPQTSDSYEQYF
TRBV28,TRBD2,TRBJ2-7,-,TGTGCCAGTGGACGCGGACTAGCTAACGCCTACGAGCAGTACTTC,CASGRGLANAYEQYF
TRBV5-5,-,TRBJ2-7,-,TGTGCCAGCAGCTTTAGTGCGACCTACGAGCAGTACTTC,CASSFSATYEQYF
TRBV18,TRBD1,TRBJ1-1,-,TGTGCCAGCTCACCACGGACAGGGGGGGGGTACACTGAAGCTTTCTTT,CASSPRTGGGYTEAFF